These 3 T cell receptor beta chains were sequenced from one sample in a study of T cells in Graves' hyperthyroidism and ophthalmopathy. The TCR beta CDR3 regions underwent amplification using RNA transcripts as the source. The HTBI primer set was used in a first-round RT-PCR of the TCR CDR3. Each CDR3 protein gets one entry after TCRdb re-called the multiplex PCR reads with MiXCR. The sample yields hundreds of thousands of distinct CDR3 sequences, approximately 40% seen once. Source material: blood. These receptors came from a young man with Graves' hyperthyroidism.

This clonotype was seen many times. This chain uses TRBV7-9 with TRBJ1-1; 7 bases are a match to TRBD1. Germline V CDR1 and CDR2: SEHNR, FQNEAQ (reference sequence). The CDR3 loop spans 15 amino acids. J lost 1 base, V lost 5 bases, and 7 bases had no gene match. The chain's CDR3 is CASSAPGTENTEAFF. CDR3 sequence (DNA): TGTGCCAGCAGCGCCCCCGGGACAGAGAACACTGAAGCTTTCTTT. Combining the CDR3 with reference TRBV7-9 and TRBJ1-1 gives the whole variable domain DTGVSQNPRHKITKRGQNVTFRCDPISEHNRLYWYRQTLGQGPEFLTYFQNEAQLEKSRLLSDRFSAERPKGSFSTLEIQRTEQGDSAMYLCASSAPGTENTEAFFGQGTRLTVV.

In DNA, the CDR3 is TGCAGTGCTAGTGGCGGGACAGGGAACACCGGGGAGCTGTTTTTT. Translated: CSASGGTGNTGELFF. This rearrangement joins TRBV20-1 to TRBJ2-2; 8 bases align to TRBD1. The CDR3 runs to 15 residues. The junction had 4 bases not matched to a gene; V was cut back by 3 bases and J by 1 base. Germline CDR1 is DFQATT and CDR2 is SNEGSKA (reference sequence).

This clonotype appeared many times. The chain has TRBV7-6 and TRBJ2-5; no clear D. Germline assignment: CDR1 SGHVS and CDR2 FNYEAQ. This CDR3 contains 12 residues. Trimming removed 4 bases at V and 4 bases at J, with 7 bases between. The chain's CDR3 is CASSSVGETQYF. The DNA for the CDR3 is TGTGCCAGCAGCTCCGTGGGAGAGACCCAGTACTTC.